The rows below give T cell receptor beta chains drawn from one sample of a study of cytomegalovirus exposure and HLA in healthy donors. Sequenced by immunoSEQ multiplex PCR; TCRdb stores in-frame clones only, minus some. The sample has over 100,000 clones; roughly 95% are singletons. Sequencing used PBMCs. Receptor source: a woman between 18 and 29 years old in good health and CMV-seronegative. Each CDR3 is given with its conserved first and last residue. The D gene is left open where the match is weak. Where a row states a size, it is once, few, many or the class of an expanded clone; other rows omit it.

v_gene: TRBV27; abundance: .; j_gene: TRBJ2-7; d_gene: TRBD2; CDR3aa: CASSLSLAGIWSYEQYF; CDR3nt: TGTGCCAGCAGTTTATCGCTAGCGGGAATATGGTCCTACGAGCAGTACTTC
v_gene: TRBV5-8; abundance: .; j_gene: TRBJ2-7; d_gene: .; CDR3aa: CASSLRGDEQYF; CDR3nt: TGTGCCAGCAGCTTAAGAGGCGACGAGCAGTACTTC
v_gene: TRBV6-5; abundance: .; j_gene: TRBJ2-7; d_gene: .; CDR3aa: CASSSLEYEQYF; CDR3nt: TGTGCCAGCAGTTCCCTCGAGTACGAGCAGTACTTC
v_gene: TRBV5-1; abundance: .; j_gene: TRBJ2-3; d_gene: .; CDR3aa: CASSLGPQGTWGTDTQYF; CDR3nt: TGCGCCAGCAGCTTGGGCCCCCAGGGGACGTGGGGCACAGATACGCAGTATTTT
v_gene: TRBV11-2; abundance: .; j_gene: TRBJ1-2; d_gene: TRBD1; CDR3aa: CASSARGQGILDDGYTF; CDR3nt: TGTGCCAGCAGCGCGAGGGGGCAGGGGATATTAGATGATGGCTACACCTTC
v_gene: TRBV19; abundance: .; j_gene: TRBJ2-5; d_gene: .; CDR3aa: CASSIGPGQETQYF; CDR3nt: TGTGCCAGTAGTATCGGACCGGGACAAGAGACCCAGTACTTC
v_gene: TRBV6-4; abundance: once; j_gene: TRBJ1-2; d_gene: TRBD1; CDR3aa: CASSHDRGYGYTF; CDR3nt: TGTGCCAGCAGTCATGACAGGGGCTATGGCTACACCTTC
v_gene: TRBV7-6; abundance: .; j_gene: TRBJ2-7; d_gene: .; CDR3aa: CASSLSGPYEQYF; CDR3nt: TGTGCCAGCAGCTTGAGCGGTCCCTACGAGCAGTACTTC
v_gene: TRBV4-1; abundance: .; j_gene: TRBJ2-1; d_gene: TRBD2; CDR3aa: CASSQDERLAGNNEQFF; CDR3nt: TGCGCCAGCAGCCAAGATGAGAGGCTAGCGGGTAACAATGAGCAGTTCTTC
v_gene: TRBV15; abundance: .; j_gene: TRBJ1-5; d_gene: .; CDR3aa: CATSRDPGDQPQHF; CDR3nt: TGTGCCACCAGCAGAGATCCAGGGGACCAGCCCCAGCATTTT
v_gene: TRBV5-1; abundance: .; j_gene: TRBJ1-2; d_gene: .; CDR3aa: CASSLAWGDSYGYTF; CDR3nt: TGCGCCAGCAGCTTGGCATGGGGCGATAGCTATGGCTACACCTTC
v_gene: TRBV19; abundance: .; j_gene: TRBJ2-3; d_gene: TRBD1; CDR3aa: CASAPTGTDTQYF; CDR3nt: TGTGCCAGTGCCCCGACAGGGACAGATACGCAGTATTTT
v_gene: TRBV2; abundance: .; j_gene: TRBJ2-3; d_gene: TRBD2; CDR3aa: CASSQRTSGRTTDTQYF; CDR3nt: TGTGCCAGCAGCCAACGAACCAGCGGGAGGACCACAGATACGCAGTATTTT
v_gene: TRBV2; abundance: few; j_gene: TRBJ2-5; d_gene: TRBD2; CDR3aa: CASKVATSGSQETQYF; CDR3nt: TGTGCCAGCAAAGTCGCCACTAGCGGGAGCCAAGAGACCCAGTACTTC
v_gene: TRBV6-4; abundance: once; j_gene: TRBJ2-3; d_gene: TRBD2; CDR3aa: CASSDSSGGASTDTQYF; CDR3nt: TGTGCCAGCAGTGACTCGAGCGGGGGGGCTAGCACAGATACGCAGTATTTT
v_gene: TRBV7-2; abundance: .; j_gene: TRBJ2-7; d_gene: .; CDR3aa: CASSGGGPGEQYF; CDR3nt: TGTGCCAGCAGCGGCGGGGGCCCTGGGGAGCAGTACTTC
v_gene: TRBV19; abundance: .; j_gene: TRBJ1-3; d_gene: .; CDR3aa: CASSLSGNTIYF; CDR3nt: TGTGCCAGTAGTCTCTCTGGAAACACCATATATTTT
v_gene: TRBV5-1; abundance: .; j_gene: TRBJ2-1; d_gene: TRBD2; CDR3aa: CASSHGSGGQNEQFF; CDR3nt: TGCGCCAGCAGCCACGGGAGCGGGGGCCAAAATGAGCAGTTCTTC
v_gene: TRBV7-3; abundance: .; j_gene: TRBJ2-1; d_gene: TRBD2; CDR3aa: CASSISGLAGPPYVDSYNEQFF; CDR3nt: TGTGCCAGCAGCATATCAGGACTAGCGGGACCCCCCTATGTGGACTCCTACAATGAGCAGTTCTTC
v_gene: TRBV6-4; abundance: .; j_gene: TRBJ2-1; d_gene: TRBD2; CDR3aa: CASSGRLAGANEQFF; CDR3nt: TGTGCCAGCAGTGGTCGCCTAGCGGGAGCCAATGAGCAGTTCTTC
v_gene: TRBV5-1; abundance: .; j_gene: TRBJ2-1; d_gene: TRBD2; CDR3aa: CASSFGGREDNEQFF; CDR3nt: TGCGCCAGCAGCTTCGGCGGGAGAGAGGACAATGAGCAGTTCTTC
v_gene: TRBV4-1; abundance: .; j_gene: TRBJ1-2; d_gene: TRBD1; CDR3aa: CASSQDRSIFAGGSAIRYTF; CDR3nt: TGCGCCAGCAGCCAAGATCGGAGTATTTTTGCAGGGGGCTCGGCGATTCGCTACACCTTC
v_gene: TRBV21-1; abundance: once; j_gene: TRBJ2-1; d_gene: .; CDR3aa: CASTEDSGGPQINYNEQFF; CDR3nt: TGTGCCAGCACCGAAGATAGCGGGGGCCCCCAAATCAATTACAATGAGCAGTTCTTC
v_gene: TRBV5-6; abundance: .; j_gene: TRBJ2-1; d_gene: TRBD2; CDR3aa: CASSTLAGQTYNEQFF; CDR3nt: TGTGCCAGCAGCACATTAGCGGGGCAAACCTACAATGAGCAGTTCTTC
v_gene: TRBV7-2; abundance: once; j_gene: TRBJ1-1; d_gene: .; CDR3aa: CASSAYGGGTEAFF; CDR3nt: TGTGCCAGCAGCGCCTATGGGGGCGGGACTGAAGCTTTCTTT
v_gene: TRBV7-9; abundance: .; j_gene: TRBJ1-3; d_gene: .; CDR3aa: CASSLGQPGNTIYF; CDR3nt: TGTGCCAGCAGCTTAGGACAGCCAGGAAACACCATATATTTT
v_gene: TRBV5-1; abundance: .; j_gene: TRBJ2-1; d_gene: .; CDR3aa: CASSLDTRVYNEQFF; CDR3nt: TGCGCCAGCAGCTTGGACACTAGAGTTTACAATGAGCAGTTCTTC
v_gene: TRBV27; abundance: .; j_gene: TRBJ1-1; d_gene: .; CDR3aa: CASSFGVLTEAFF; CDR3nt: TGTGCCAGCAGTTTTGGAGTCCTCACTGAAGCTTTCTTT
v_gene: TRBV4-2; abundance: once; j_gene: TRBJ2-3; d_gene: TRBD2; CDR3aa: CASSQVTSGRAETDTQYF; CDR3nt: TGTGCCAGCAGCCAAGTTACTAGCGGGAGGGCCGAGACAGATACGCAGTATTTT
v_gene: TRBV15; abundance: .; j_gene: TRBJ1-2; d_gene: .; CDR3aa: CATSPDQGYGYTF; CDR3nt: TGTGCCACCAGCCCGGATCAGGGCTATGGCTACACCTTC
v_gene: TRBV7-8; abundance: .; j_gene: TRBJ2-7; d_gene: TRBD2; CDR3aa: CASSTQTSGNAYEQYF; CDR3nt: TGTGCCAGCAGCACCCAAACTAGCGGCAATGCCTACGAGCAGTACTTC
v_gene: TRBV20-1; abundance: .; j_gene: TRBJ2-7; d_gene: .; CDR3aa: CSARGHYEQYF; CDR3nt: TGCAGTGCTAGGGGCCACTACGAGCAGTACTTC
v_gene: TRBV25-1; abundance: .; j_gene: TRBJ1-5; d_gene: TRBD1; CDR3aa: CASSPRQGGSNQPQHF; CDR3nt: TGTGCCAGCAGCCCCCGACAGGGGGGTAGCAATCAGCCCCAGCATTTT
v_gene: TRBV19; abundance: .; j_gene: TRBJ2-7; d_gene: TRBD1; CDR3aa: CASNERQGFRDEQYF; CDR3nt: TGTGCCAGCAACGAGAGACAGGGGTTTCGGGACGAGCAGTACTTC
v_gene: TRBV5-6; abundance: .; j_gene: TRBJ2-5; d_gene: .; CDR3aa: CASSFGLETQYF; CDR3nt: TGTGCCAGCAGCTTCGGGTTGGAGACCCAGTACTTC
v_gene: TRBV7-8; abundance: .; j_gene: TRBJ1-1; d_gene: .; CDR3aa: CASSLQGNTEAFF; CDR3nt: TGTGCCAGCAGCTTGCAGGGGAACACTGAAGCTTTCTTT
v_gene: TRBV7-9; abundance: .; j_gene: TRBJ1-2; d_gene: TRBD1; CDR3aa: CASNLQGAEGHGYTF; CDR3nt: TGTGCCAGCAACCTACAGGGGGCAGAGGGGCATGGCTACACCTTC
v_gene: TRBV7-9; abundance: once; j_gene: TRBJ2-2; d_gene: .; CDR3aa: CASSSRENTGELFF; CDR3nt: TGTGCCAGCAGTTCCCGGGAGAACACCGGGGAGCTGTTTTTT
v_gene: TRBV5-1; abundance: .; j_gene: TRBJ2-2; d_gene: .; CDR3aa: CASSGSVPNTGELFF; CDR3nt: TGCGCCAGCTCCGGGTCCGTTCCCAACACCGGGGAGCTGTTTTTT
v_gene: TRBV18; abundance: .; j_gene: TRBJ1-2; d_gene: .; CDR3aa: CASSAGQTANYGYTF; CDR3nt: TGTGCCAGCTCCGCGGGGCAGACCGCTAACTATGGCTACACCTTC
v_gene: TRBV5-4; abundance: .; j_gene: TRBJ2-3; d_gene: .; CDR3aa: CASRQGPDTQYF; CDR3nt: TGTGCCAGCAGACAGGGCCCAGATACGCAGTATTTT
v_gene: TRBV27; abundance: .; j_gene: TRBJ2-1; d_gene: TRBD2; CDR3aa: CASSLGLAFNEQFF; CDR3nt: TGTGCCAGCAGTTTAGGACTAGCGTTCAATGAGCAGTTCTTC
v_gene: TRBV6-1; abundance: .; j_gene: TRBJ2-7; d_gene: .; CDR3aa: CASRRELAYEQYF; CDR3nt: TGTGCCAGCCGCAGGGAGCTAGCGTACGAGCAGTACTTC
v_gene: TRBV11-2; abundance: .; j_gene: TRBJ2-5; d_gene: TRBD2; CDR3aa: CASSSGTSVQETQYF; CDR3nt: TGTGCCAGCAGCTCCGGGACTAGCGTCCAAGAGACCCAGTACTTC
v_gene: TRBV19; abundance: .; j_gene: TRBJ1-3; d_gene: .; CDR3aa: CATNGQGNTIYF; CDR3nt: TGTGCTACGAATGGCCAAGGAAACACCATATATTTT
v_gene: TRBV7-7; abundance: .; j_gene: TRBJ2-1; d_gene: TRBD1; CDR3aa: CASSISDRVNEQFF; CDR3nt: TGTGCTAGCAGCATCTCGGACAGGGTGAATGAGCAGTTCTTC
v_gene: TRBV7-6; abundance: .; j_gene: TRBJ2-2; d_gene: .; CDR3aa: CASSLGRELFF; CDR3nt: TGTGCCAGCAGCTTAGGGCGGGAGCTGTTTTTT
v_gene: TRBV19; abundance: .; j_gene: TRBJ2-1; d_gene: TRBD1; CDR3aa: CASHRADRGGNEQFF; CDR3nt: TGTGCCTCCCATCGGGCGGACAGGGGCGGCAATGAGCAGTTCTTC
v_gene: TRBV6-5; abundance: .; j_gene: TRBJ2-7; d_gene: TRBD2; CDR3aa: CASSRTSGRYEQYF; CDR3nt: TGTGCCAGCAGTCGGACTAGCGGGAGGTACGAGCAGTACTTC
v_gene: TRBV4-1; abundance: once; j_gene: TRBJ1-5; d_gene: .; CDR3aa: CASSPLLRVLGGSNQPQHF; CDR3nt: TGCGCCAGCAGCCCGCTTTTGCGGGTATTGGGCGGTAGCAATCAGCCCCAGCATTTT
v_gene: TRBV6-5; abundance: .; j_gene: TRBJ2-1; d_gene: TRBD2; CDR3aa: CASRILAGAYNEQFF; CDR3nt: TGTGCCAGCAGGATACTAGCGGGAGCCTACAATGAGCAGTTCTTC
v_gene: TRBV10-1; abundance: .; j_gene: TRBJ2-5; d_gene: .; CDR3aa: CASSIRICGETQYF; CDR3nt: TGCGCCAGCAGCATCAGAATCTGCGGGGAGACCCAGTACTTC
v_gene: TRBV28; abundance: .; j_gene: TRBJ1-5; d_gene: .; CDR3aa: CASRSHGGNDQPQHF; CDR3nt: TGTGCCAGCCGGAGTCATGGGGGGAATGATCAGCCCCAGCATTTT